This TCR beta chain was profiled in a study of blood T cell repertoires in COVID-19. Study context: Nucleic acid was either cDNA or gDNA, and it came from T cells, B-cell-depleted T cells, or PBMCs.

Per the study methods: Reference gene primers were amplified, and this amplification served to estimate nucleated cell counts. Assay: immunoSEQ multiplex PCR; the TCRdb copy retains only in-frame clones and omits some. V and J calls and clone size are those listed in that table; D and trimming were worked out from the DNA. The repertoire includes hundreds of thousands of clones, approximately 88% of them detected once, and roughly 6.5% sits in the top ten. From germline, CDR1 is SGHRS and CDR2 YFSETQ. Trimming cost V 4 bases and J 2 bases; bases outside gene matches: 4. The CDR3 is 15 amino acids. This chain joins TRBV5-1 and TRBJ1-3, with 9 bases fitting TRBD1. Material: peripheral blood. This clonotype was sampled from a man in his 60s who had recovered from COVID-19. The CDR3 loop is CASSPHRGPGNTIYF. CDR3 in DNA: TGCGCCAGCAGCCCCCACAGGGGGCCTGGAAACACCATATATTTT.